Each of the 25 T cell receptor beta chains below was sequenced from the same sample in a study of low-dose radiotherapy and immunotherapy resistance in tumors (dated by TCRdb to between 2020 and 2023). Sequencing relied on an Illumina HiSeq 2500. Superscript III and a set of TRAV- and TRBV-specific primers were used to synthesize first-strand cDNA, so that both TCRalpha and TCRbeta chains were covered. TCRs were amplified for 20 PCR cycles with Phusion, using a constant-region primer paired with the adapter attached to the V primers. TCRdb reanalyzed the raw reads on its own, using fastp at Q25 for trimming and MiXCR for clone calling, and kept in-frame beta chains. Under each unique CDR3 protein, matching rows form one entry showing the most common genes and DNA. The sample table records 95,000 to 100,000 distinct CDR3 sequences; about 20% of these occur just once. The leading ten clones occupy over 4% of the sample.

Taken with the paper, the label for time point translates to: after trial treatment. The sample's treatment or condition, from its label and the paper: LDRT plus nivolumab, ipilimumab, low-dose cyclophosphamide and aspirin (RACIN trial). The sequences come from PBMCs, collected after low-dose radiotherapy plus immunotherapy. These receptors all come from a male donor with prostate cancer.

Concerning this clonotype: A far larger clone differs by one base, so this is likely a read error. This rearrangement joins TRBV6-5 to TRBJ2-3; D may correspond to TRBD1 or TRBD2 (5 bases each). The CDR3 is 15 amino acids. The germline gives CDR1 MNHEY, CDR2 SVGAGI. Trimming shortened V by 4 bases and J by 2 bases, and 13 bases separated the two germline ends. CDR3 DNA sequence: TGTGCCAGCAGTTTAGCCGGGGCCCACACAGATACGCAGTATTTT. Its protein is CASSLAGAHTDTQYF.

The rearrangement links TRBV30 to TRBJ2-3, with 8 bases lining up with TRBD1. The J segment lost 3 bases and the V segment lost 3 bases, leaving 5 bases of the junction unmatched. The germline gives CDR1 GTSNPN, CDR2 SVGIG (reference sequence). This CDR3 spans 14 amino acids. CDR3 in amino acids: CAWSKQGATDTQYF. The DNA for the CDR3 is TGTGCCTGGAGCAAGCAGGGGGCGACAGATACGCAGTATTTT.

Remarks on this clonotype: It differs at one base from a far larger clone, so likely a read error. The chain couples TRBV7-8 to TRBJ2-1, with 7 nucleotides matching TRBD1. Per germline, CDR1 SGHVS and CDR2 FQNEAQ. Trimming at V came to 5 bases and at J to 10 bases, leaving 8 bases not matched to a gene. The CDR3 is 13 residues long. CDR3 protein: CASSKTGIGEQFF. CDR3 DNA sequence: TGTGCCAGCAGCAAGACAGGGATAGGAGAGCAGTTCTTC.

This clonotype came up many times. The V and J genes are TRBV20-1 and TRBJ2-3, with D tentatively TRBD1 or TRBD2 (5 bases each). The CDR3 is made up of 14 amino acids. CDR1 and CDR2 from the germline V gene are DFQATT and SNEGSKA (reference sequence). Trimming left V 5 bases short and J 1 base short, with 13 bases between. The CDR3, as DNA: TGCAGTGCTTCTCCCGGGGCGGGCACAGATACGCAGTATTTT. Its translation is CSASPGAGTDTQYF.

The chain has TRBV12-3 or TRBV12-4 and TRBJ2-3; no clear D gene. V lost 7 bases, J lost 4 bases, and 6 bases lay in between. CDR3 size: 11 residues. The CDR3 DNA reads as TGTGCCAGCACCCCTGCAGATACGCAGTATTTT. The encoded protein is CASTPADTQYF.

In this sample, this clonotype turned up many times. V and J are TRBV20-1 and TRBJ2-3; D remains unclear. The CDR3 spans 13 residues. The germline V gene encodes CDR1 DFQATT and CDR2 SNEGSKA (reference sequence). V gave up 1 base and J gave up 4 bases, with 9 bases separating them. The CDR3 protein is CSARVGTADTQYF. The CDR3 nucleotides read TGCAGTGCTAGAGTCGGAACGGCAGATACGCAGTATTTT.

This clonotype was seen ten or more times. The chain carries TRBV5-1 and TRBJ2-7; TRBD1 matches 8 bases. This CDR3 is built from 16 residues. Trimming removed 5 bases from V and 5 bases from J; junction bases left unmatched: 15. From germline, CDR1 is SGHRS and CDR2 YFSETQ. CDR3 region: CASSPKRGAGGDEQYF. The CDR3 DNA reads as TGCGCCAGCAGTCCCAAAAGGGGGGCAGGGGGCGACGAGCAGTACTTC.

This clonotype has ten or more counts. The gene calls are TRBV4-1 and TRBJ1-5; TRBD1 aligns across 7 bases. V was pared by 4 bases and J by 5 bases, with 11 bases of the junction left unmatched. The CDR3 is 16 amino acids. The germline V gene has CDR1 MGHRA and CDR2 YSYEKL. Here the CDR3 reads CASSRVQDRMHQPQHF. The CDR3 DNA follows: TGCGCCAGCAGCCGCGTACAGGACAGGATGCATCAGCCCCAGCATTTT.

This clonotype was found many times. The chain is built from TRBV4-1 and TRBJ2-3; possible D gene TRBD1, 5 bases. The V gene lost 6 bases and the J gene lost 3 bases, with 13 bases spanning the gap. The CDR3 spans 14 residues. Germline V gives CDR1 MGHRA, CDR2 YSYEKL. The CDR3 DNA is TGCGCCAGCAGTTATGGGGCCGGGACAGATACGCAGTATTTT. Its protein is CASSYGAGTDTQYF.

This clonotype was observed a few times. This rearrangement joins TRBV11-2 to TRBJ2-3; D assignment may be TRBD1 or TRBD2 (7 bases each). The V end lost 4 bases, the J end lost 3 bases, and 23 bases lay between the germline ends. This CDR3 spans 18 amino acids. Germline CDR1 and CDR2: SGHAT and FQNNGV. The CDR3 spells CASSSHLAGGEATDTQYF. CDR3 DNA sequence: TGTGCCAGCAGCTCCCACCTGGCAGGGGGGGAAGCAACAGATACGCAGTATTTT.

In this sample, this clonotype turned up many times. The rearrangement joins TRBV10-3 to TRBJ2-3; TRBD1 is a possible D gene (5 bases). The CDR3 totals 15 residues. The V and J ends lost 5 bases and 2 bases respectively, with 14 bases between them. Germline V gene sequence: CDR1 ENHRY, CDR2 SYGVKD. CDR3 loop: CAISISTTATDTQYF. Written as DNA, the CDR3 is TGTGCCATCAGTATCTCAACGACAGCCACAGATACGCAGTATTTT.

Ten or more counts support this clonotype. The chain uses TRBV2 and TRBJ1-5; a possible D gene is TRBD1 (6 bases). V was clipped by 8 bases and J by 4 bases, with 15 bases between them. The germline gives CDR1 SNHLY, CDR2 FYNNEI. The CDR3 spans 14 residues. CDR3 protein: CASAGQRLNQPQHF. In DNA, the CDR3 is TGTGCCAGCGCCGGACAGAGACTGAATCAGCCCCAGCATTTT. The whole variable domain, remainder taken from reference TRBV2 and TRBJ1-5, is EPEVTQTPSHQVTQMGQEVILRCVPISNHLYFYWYRQILGQKVEFLVSFYNNEISEKSEIFDDQFSVERPDGSNFTLKIRSTKLEDSAMYFCASAGQRLNQPQHFGDGTRLSIL.

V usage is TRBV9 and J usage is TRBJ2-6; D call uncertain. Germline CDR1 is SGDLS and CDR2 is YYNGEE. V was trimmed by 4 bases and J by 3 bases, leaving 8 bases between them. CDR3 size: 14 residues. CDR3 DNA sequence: TGTGCCAGCAGCCAAGACGTTGGGGCCAACGTCCTGACTTTC. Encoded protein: CASSQDVGANVLTF.

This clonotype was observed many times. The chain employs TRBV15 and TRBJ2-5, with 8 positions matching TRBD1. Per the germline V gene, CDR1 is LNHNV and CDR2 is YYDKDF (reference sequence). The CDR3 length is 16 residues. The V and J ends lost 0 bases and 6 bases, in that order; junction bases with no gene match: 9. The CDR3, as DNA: TGTGCCACCAGCAGAGACCCGGACAGGGTAGGCAAGACCCAGTACTTC. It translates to CATSRDPDRVGKTQYF.

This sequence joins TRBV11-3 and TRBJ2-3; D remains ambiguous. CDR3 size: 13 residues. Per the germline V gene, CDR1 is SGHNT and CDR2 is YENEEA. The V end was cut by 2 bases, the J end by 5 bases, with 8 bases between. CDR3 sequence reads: CASSLSDGDTQYF. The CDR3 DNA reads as TGTGCCAGCAGCTTATCTGACGGAGATACGCAGTATTTT.

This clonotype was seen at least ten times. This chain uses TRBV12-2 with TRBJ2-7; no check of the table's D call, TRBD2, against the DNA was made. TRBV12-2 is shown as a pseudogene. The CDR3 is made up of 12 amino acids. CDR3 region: CASRPPCYEQYF. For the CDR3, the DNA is TGTGCAAGTCGCCCTCCCTGCTACGAGCAGTACTTC.

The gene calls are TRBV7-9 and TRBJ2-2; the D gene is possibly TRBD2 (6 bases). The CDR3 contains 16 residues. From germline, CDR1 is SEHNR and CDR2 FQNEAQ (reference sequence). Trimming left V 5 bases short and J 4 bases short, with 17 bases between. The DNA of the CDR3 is TGTGCCAGCAGCCACGGAGGGTGGTTGGCCACCGGGGAGCTGTTTTTT. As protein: CASSHGGWLATGELFF. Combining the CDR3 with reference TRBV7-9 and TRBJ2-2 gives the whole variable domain DTGVSQNPRHKITKRGQNVTFRCDPISEHNRLYWYRQTLGQGPEFLTYFQNEAQLEKSRLLSDRFSAERPKGSFSTLEIQRTEQGDSAMYLCASSHGGWLATGELFFGEGSRLTVL.

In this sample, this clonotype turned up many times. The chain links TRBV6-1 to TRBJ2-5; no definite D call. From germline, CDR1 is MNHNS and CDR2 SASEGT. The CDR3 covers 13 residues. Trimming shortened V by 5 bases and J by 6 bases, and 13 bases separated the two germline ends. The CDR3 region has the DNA TGTGCCAGCAGTTACCCACAGAAAAAGACCCAGTACTTC. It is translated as CASSYPQKKTQYF.

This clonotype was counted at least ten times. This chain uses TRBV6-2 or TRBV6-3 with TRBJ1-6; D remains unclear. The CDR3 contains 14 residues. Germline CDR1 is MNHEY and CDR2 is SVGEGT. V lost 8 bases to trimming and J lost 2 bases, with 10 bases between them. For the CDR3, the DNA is TGTGCCAGCGGTTTACAGACCTATAATTCACCCCTCCACTTT. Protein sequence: CASGLQTYNSPLHF.

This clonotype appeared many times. The DNA for the CDR3 is TGTGCCAGCAGCCAAGGTATAACGTGGACCAGACAAAAGGGGCAGTACTTC. It encodes CASSQGITWTRQKGQYF. The chain is built from TRBV3-1 and TRBJ2-7, with D unclear. V dropped 1 base and J dropped 9 bases, with 25 bases sitting between them. Looked up from germline, CDR1 is LGHDT and CDR2 is YNNKEL (reference sequence). There are 17 residues in the CDR3.

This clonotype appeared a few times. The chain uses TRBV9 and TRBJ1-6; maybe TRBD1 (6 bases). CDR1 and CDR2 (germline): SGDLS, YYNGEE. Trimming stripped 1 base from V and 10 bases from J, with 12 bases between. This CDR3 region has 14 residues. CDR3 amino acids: CASSVKPGDSPLHF. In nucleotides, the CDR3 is TGTGCCAGCAGCGTAAAGCCAGGGGACTCACCCCTCCACTTT.

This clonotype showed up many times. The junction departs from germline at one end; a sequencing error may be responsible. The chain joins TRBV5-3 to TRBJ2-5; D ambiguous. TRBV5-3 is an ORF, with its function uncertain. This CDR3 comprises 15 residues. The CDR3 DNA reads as TGTGCCAGCAGCTTCGGTCAGCCCATTCAAGAGACCCAGTACTTC. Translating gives CASSFGQPIQETQYF.

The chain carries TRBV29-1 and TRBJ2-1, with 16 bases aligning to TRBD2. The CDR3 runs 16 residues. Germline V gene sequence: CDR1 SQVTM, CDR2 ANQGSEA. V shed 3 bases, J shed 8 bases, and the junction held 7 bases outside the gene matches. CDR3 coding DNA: TGCAGCGTTGACCTGTCGGGGACTAGCGGGAGGGATGAGCAGTTCTTC. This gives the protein CSVDLSGTSGRDEQFF.

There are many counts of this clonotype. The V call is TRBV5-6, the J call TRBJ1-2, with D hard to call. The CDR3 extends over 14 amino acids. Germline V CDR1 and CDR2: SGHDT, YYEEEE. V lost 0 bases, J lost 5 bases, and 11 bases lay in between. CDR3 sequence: CASSLGRADYGYTF. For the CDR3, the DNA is TGTGCCAGCAGCTTGGGAAGAGCGGATTATGGCTACACCTTC.

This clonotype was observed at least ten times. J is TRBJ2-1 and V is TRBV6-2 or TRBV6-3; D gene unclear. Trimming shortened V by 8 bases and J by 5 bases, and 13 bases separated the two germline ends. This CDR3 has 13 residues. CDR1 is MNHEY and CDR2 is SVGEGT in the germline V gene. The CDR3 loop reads CASFGVPNNEQFF. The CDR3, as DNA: TGTGCCAGCTTTGGAGTTCCCAACAATGAGCAGTTCTTC.